This T cell receptor (beta chain) was profiled in a study of T cell changes during pregnancy in multiple sclerosis. The germline V gene has CDR1 SQVTM and CDR2 ANQGSEA. Germline trimming cut 6 bases from V and 7 bases from J; bases unmatched to any gene: 17. CDR3 length: 16 amino acids. Profiled with immunoSEQ multiplex PCR; TCRdb holds only in-frame clones, not every one. The repertoire holds almost 40,000 clones, with around nine tenths as singletons. This sequence joins TRBV29-1 and TRBJ2-5; TRBD1 matches 10 bases. The source material was CD4+ T cells from peripheral blood mononuclear cells, sampled in the second trimester of pregnancy. This receptor was identified in a female donor in good health, enrolled as a control in a pregnancy study. CDR3: CSVQTGRDRGTTTQYF. The CDR3 coding sequence is TGCAGCGTCCAAACTGGGCGGGACAGGGGTACTACGACCCAGTACTTC.